These T cell receptor beta chains were read from a single sample in a study of blood T cell repertoires in COVID-19. Assay used: immunoSEQ multiplex PCR; TCRdb lists only in-frame clones, some missing. The table lists 150,000 or so clones, roughly 84% of them singletons. The sample was peripheral blood. Receptors originate from a man aged 18-30 years with active or convalescent COVID-19. CDR3s include the opening cysteine and the closing phenylalanine or tryptophan. The order of the fields is J gene, V gene, clone size, CDR3 protein. Some rows mark clone size as missing; the rest say once, few, many or name a class of expanded clone.

j_gene: TRBJ1-1; v_gene: TRBV19; abundance: .; CDR3aa: CATSRGMNTEAFF
j_gene: TRBJ2-3; v_gene: TRBV13; abundance: .; CDR3aa: CASSKEGLDTQYF
j_gene: TRBJ2-1; v_gene: TRBV13; abundance: few; CDR3aa: CASSPRTSGRVSEQFF
j_gene: TRBJ2-5; v_gene: TRBV2; abundance: .; CDR3aa: CASKVGGGGTQYF
j_gene: TRBJ2-1; v_gene: TRBV6-2/TRBV6-3; abundance: .; CDR3aa: CASSYGRGYEQFF
j_gene: TRBJ2-7; v_gene: TRBV3-1/TRBV3-2; abundance: .; CDR3aa: CASSQRGNNEQYF
j_gene: TRBJ2-3; v_gene: TRBV4-2; abundance: .; CDR3aa: CASSPGDSGGDTQYF
j_gene: TRBJ1-4; v_gene: TRBV19; abundance: .; CDR3aa: CASSMGSYEKLFF
j_gene: TRBJ2-1; v_gene: TRBV19; abundance: .; CDR3aa: CASSGPRGVKNNEQFF
j_gene: TRBJ2-1; v_gene: TRBV28; abundance: once; CDR3aa: CASRRDRAGNEQFF
j_gene: TRBJ1-1; v_gene: TRBV3-1/TRBV3-2; abundance: once; CDR3aa: CASSATGGLNTEAFF
j_gene: TRBJ2-7; v_gene: TRBV7-8; abundance: .; CDR3aa: CASSTGTGNYEQYF
j_gene: TRBJ2-1; v_gene: TRBV3-1/TRBV3-2; abundance: .; CDR3aa: CASSQWTKRGGSYNEQFF
j_gene: TRBJ2-2; v_gene: TRBV29-1; abundance: .; CDR3aa: CSGWGGSETGELFF
j_gene: TRBJ2-3; v_gene: TRBV18; abundance: .; CDR3aa: CASSPSSGGVNTQYF
j_gene: TRBJ1-6; v_gene: TRBV2; abundance: .; CDR3aa: CASKTPGTGGRNSPLHF
j_gene: TRBJ2-2; v_gene: TRBV12-3/TRBV12-4; abundance: .; CDR3aa: CASSSRVWELFF
j_gene: TRBJ1-3; v_gene: TRBV13; abundance: .; CDR3aa: CASSLGHISGNTIYF
j_gene: TRBJ1-1; v_gene: TRBV6-2/TRBV6-3; abundance: .; CDR3aa: CASSFTGGLNTEAFF
j_gene: TRBJ1-1; v_gene: TRBV11-2; abundance: once; CDR3aa: CASSSYRGTEAFF
j_gene: TRBJ2-3; v_gene: TRBV9; abundance: .; CDR3aa: CASSVVGPGGSTDTQYF
j_gene: TRBJ1-2; v_gene: TRBV3-1/TRBV3-2; abundance: few; CDR3aa: CASSQAGTGVGGYTF
j_gene: TRBJ1-4; v_gene: TRBV6-5; abundance: few; CDR3aa: CASSYSQGKLFF
j_gene: TRBJ1-2; v_gene: TRBV9; abundance: .; CDR3aa: CASSVGPPRQGTGGYTF
j_gene: TRBJ2-3; v_gene: TRBV5-1; abundance: .; CDR3aa: CASSLRPPGQTTDTQYF
j_gene: TRBJ1-1; v_gene: TRBV13; abundance: .; CDR3aa: CASSPGTVLNTEAFF
j_gene: TRBJ1-5; v_gene: TRBV4-3; abundance: .; CDR3aa: CASSQDFVYSNQPQHF
j_gene: TRBJ1-6; v_gene: TRBV7-8; abundance: once; CDR3aa: CASSLGSATFSPLHF
j_gene: TRBJ2-7; v_gene: TRBV10-1; abundance: few; CDR3aa: CASSRDTLSYEQYF
j_gene: TRBJ2-3; v_gene: TRBV13; abundance: .; CDR3aa: CASSPVLTDTQYF
j_gene: TRBJ2-3; v_gene: TRBV5-1; abundance: .; CDR3aa: CASSLRLAGATDTQYF
j_gene: TRBJ1-4; v_gene: TRBV19; abundance: few; CDR3aa: CASSSPGTGGEKLFF
j_gene: TRBJ2-1; v_gene: TRBV29-1; abundance: .; CDR3aa: CSVPASGGYNEQFF
j_gene: TRBJ1-6; v_gene: TRBV7-9; abundance: few; CDR3aa: CASSVGQGGNSPLHF
j_gene: TRBJ2-7; v_gene: TRBV5-1; abundance: .; CDR3aa: CASRPGLAGGQQQYF
j_gene: TRBJ2-5; v_gene: TRBV6-2/TRBV6-3; abundance: .; CDR3aa: CASSFAKETQYF
j_gene: TRBJ2-1; v_gene: TRBV4-2; abundance: few; CDR3aa: CASSRRTSGSFRQDEQFF
j_gene: TRBJ1-2; v_gene: TRBV11-2; abundance: .; CDR3aa: CASSSIRTGDYGYTF
j_gene: TRBJ2-7; v_gene: TRBV13; abundance: .; CDR3aa: CASSPTTGPYEQYF
j_gene: TRBJ1-2; v_gene: TRBV6-1; abundance: .; CDR3aa: CASSVSPTEPSNYGYTF
j_gene: TRBJ1-2; v_gene: TRBV2; abundance: .; CDR3aa: CASSPGGGYGYTF
j_gene: TRBJ2-7; v_gene: TRBV23-1; abundance: .; CDR3aa: CASSHHGQGKAYEQYF
j_gene: TRBJ1-1; v_gene: TRBV19; abundance: .; CDR3aa: CASRTGTANTEAFF
j_gene: TRBJ1-1; v_gene: TRBV5-6; abundance: .; CDR3aa: CASSLDRVGTEAFF
j_gene: TRBJ2-7; v_gene: TRBV19; abundance: .; CDR3aa: CASSMLGRTYEQYF
j_gene: TRBJ2-7; v_gene: TRBV2; abundance: .; CDR3aa: CASRGTALGEQYF
j_gene: TRBJ1-1; v_gene: TRBV7-9; abundance: .; CDR3aa: CASSSGQTNTEAFF
j_gene: TRBJ2-7; v_gene: TRBV7-9; abundance: .; CDR3aa: CASSPGMDEQYF
j_gene: TRBJ1-2; v_gene: TRBV29-1; abundance: .; CDR3aa: CSVGWGDGYTF
j_gene: TRBJ2-2; v_gene: TRBV30; abundance: .; CDR3aa: CAWSSRDTGELFF
j_gene: TRBJ1-2; v_gene: TRBV10-3; abundance: .; CDR3aa: CAISTGEYGYTF
j_gene: TRBJ1-5; v_gene: TRBV28; abundance: .; CDR3aa: CASSLITTGMQPQHF
j_gene: TRBJ2-7; v_gene: TRBV27; abundance: once; CDR3aa: CASSPHPGQGGYEQYF
j_gene: TRBJ2-3; v_gene: TRBV5-8; abundance: .; CDR3aa: CASSLEAGVSTDTQYF
j_gene: TRBJ2-2; v_gene: TRBV30; abundance: .; CDR3aa: CAWSVFLGSYTGELFF